This is a list of T cell receptor beta chains from one sample in a study of cytomegalovirus exposure and HLA in healthy donors. TCRdb's table, derived via immunoSEQ multiplex PCR, lists solely in-frame clones and lacks some. This sample has some 78,000 clones, with roughly 70% found just once. The sample taken for sequencing was PBMCs. Source of these receptors: a man between 35 and 55 years old in good health and CMV-seropositive. The CDR3 runs from the conserved cysteine through the conserved F or W. The D gene is left open where the match is weak. Rows may omit the clone size; those that give it use once, few, many or a size class.

j_call: TRBJ2-7; v_call: TRBV10-3; d_call: -; clone_size: -; cdr3_aa: CAISEPNPKEAASSYEQYF; cdr3_nt: TGTGCCATCAGTGAGCCCAACCCGAAAGAGGCAGCGAGCTCCTACGAGCAGTACTTC
j_call: TRBJ2-5; v_call: TRBV6-1; d_call: TRBD1; clone_size: -; cdr3_aa: CASNFAGGETQYF; cdr3_nt: TGTGCCAGCAACTTCGCAGGGGGAGAGACCCAGTACTTC
j_call: TRBJ2-7; v_call: TRBV7-9; d_call: -; clone_size: -; cdr3_aa: CASSFPDGLSYEQYF; cdr3_nt: TGTGCCAGCAGCTTTCCCGACGGACTCTCCTACGAGCAGTACTTC
j_call: TRBJ2-5; v_call: TRBV12-5; d_call: TRBD2; clone_size: few; cdr3_aa: CASAPGLAGKETQYF; cdr3_nt: TGTGCTAGTGCCCCGGGACTAGCGGGTAAAGAGACCCAGTACTTC
j_call: TRBJ2-2; v_call: TRBV4-1; d_call: TRBD1; clone_size: -; cdr3_aa: CASSHRDRGSIGELFF; cdr3_nt: TGCGCCAGCAGCCATAGGGACAGGGGTAGCATCGGGGAGCTGTTTTTT
j_call: TRBJ1-2; v_call: TRBV29-1; d_call: -; clone_size: once; cdr3_aa: CRAGNANYGYTF; cdr3_nt: TGCAGGGCGGGGAATGCTAACTATGGCTACACCTTC
j_call: TRBJ2-7; v_call: TRBV5-1; d_call: TRBD2; clone_size: -; cdr3_aa: CASRPGTSGRAVLAYEQYF; cdr3_nt: TGCGCCAGCCGACCCGGGACTAGCGGGAGGGCAGTATTGGCCTACGAGCAGTACTTC
j_call: TRBJ2-5; v_call: TRBV30; d_call: -; clone_size: -; cdr3_aa: CACSGYQETQYF; cdr3_nt: TGTGCCTGTTCGGGGTACCAAGAGACCCAGTACTTC
j_call: TRBJ1-5; v_call: TRBV5-4; d_call: TRBD1; clone_size: -; cdr3_aa: CASSLGDREVYSNQPQHF; cdr3_nt: TGTGCCAGCAGCTTGGGGGACAGGGAAGTATATAGCAATCAGCCCCAGCATTTT
j_call: TRBJ2-2; v_call: TRBV4-2; d_call: -; clone_size: -; cdr3_aa: CASSPPRDTGELFF; cdr3_nt: TGTGCCAGCAGCCCCCCGCGCGACACCGGGGAGCTGTTTTTT
j_call: TRBJ2-7; v_call: TRBV27; d_call: -; clone_size: few; cdr3_aa: CASTGEQYF; cdr3_nt: TGTGCCAGCACGGGTGAGCAGTACTTC
j_call: TRBJ1-1; v_call: TRBV6-1; d_call: -; clone_size: -; cdr3_aa: CASSKTQGYDTEAFF; cdr3_nt: TGTGCCAGCAGTAAGACTCAGGGTTATGACACTGAAGCTTTCTTT
j_call: TRBJ1-1; v_call: TRBV28; d_call: TRBD1; clone_size: -; cdr3_aa: CASRPRTGWDTEAFF; cdr3_nt: TGTGCCAGCAGACCGAGGACAGGGTGGGACACTGAAGCTTTCTTT
j_call: TRBJ2-7; v_call: TRBV7-2; d_call: -; clone_size: -; cdr3_aa: CASSRTGQTYEQYF; cdr3_nt: TGTGCCAGCAGCCGAACCGGACAGACCTACGAGCAGTACTTC
j_call: TRBJ2-3; v_call: TRBV27; d_call: TRBD2; clone_size: -; cdr3_aa: CASSFGGRVPTDTQYF; cdr3_nt: TGTGCCAGCAGTTTTGGAGGGAGGGTGCCCACAGATACGCAGTATTTT
j_call: TRBJ1-6; v_call: TRBV27; d_call: -; clone_size: -; cdr3_aa: CASSPLRGTDDSPLHF; cdr3_nt: TGTGCCAGCAGCCCCCTCCGGGGGACCGATGACTCACCCCTCCACTTT
j_call: TRBJ2-5; v_call: TRBV11-3; d_call: TRBD1; clone_size: few; cdr3_aa: CASSSGQGETQYF; cdr3_nt: TGTGCCAGCAGCTCCGGACAGGGAGAGACCCAGTACTTC
j_call: TRBJ2-2; v_call: TRBV4-3; d_call: -; clone_size: -; cdr3_aa: CASSQGREFTGELFF; cdr3_nt: TGCGCCAGCAGCCAAGGTAGAGAGTTCACCGGGGAGCTGTTTTTT
j_call: TRBJ2-3; v_call: TRBV7-8; d_call: TRBD1; clone_size: once; cdr3_aa: CASSSNLPDRGDTQYF; cdr3_nt: TGTGCCAGCAGCTCCAACTTACCAGACAGGGGAGATACGCAGTATTTT
j_call: TRBJ2-5; v_call: TRBV5-6; d_call: TRBD2; clone_size: -; cdr3_aa: CASSLGRGYETQYF; cdr3_nt: TGTGCCAGCAGCTTGGGGCGGGGGTACGAGACCCAGTACTTC
j_call: TRBJ2-5; v_call: TRBV28; d_call: TRBD2; clone_size: -; cdr3_aa: CASSLLSRGVWETQYF; cdr3_nt: TGTGCCAGCAGTTTACTCTCCCGGGGGGTCTGGGAGACCCAGTACTTC
j_call: TRBJ2-2; v_call: TRBV15; d_call: -; clone_size: -; cdr3_aa: CATSRDMGTNTGELFF; cdr3_nt: TGTGCCACCAGCAGAGATATGGGGACTAACACCGGGGAGCTGTTTTTT
j_call: TRBJ2-3; v_call: TRBV6-5; d_call: TRBD2; clone_size: -; cdr3_aa: CAAGTSPADTQYF; cdr3_nt: TGTGCCGCGGGGACTAGTCCCGCAGATACGCAGTATTTT
j_call: TRBJ1-1; v_call: TRBV18; d_call: -; clone_size: few; cdr3_aa: CASSPAGSTEAFF; cdr3_nt: TGTGCCAGCTCACCGGCAGGGTCCACTGAAGCTTTCTTT
j_call: TRBJ2-5; v_call: TRBV4-1; d_call: TRBD2; clone_size: -; cdr3_aa: CASSQDWGRGGIETQYF; cdr3_nt: TGCGCCAGCAGCCAAGATTGGGGTCGGGGGGGGATCGAGACCCAGTACTTC
j_call: TRBJ1-5; v_call: TRBV7-6; d_call: -; clone_size: -; cdr3_aa: CASSLGGGNQPQHF; cdr3_nt: TGTGCCAGCAGCTTAGGGGGGGGCAATCAGCCCCAGCATTTT
j_call: TRBJ1-2; v_call: TRBV9; d_call: -; clone_size: -; cdr3_aa: CASSVRQSSNYGYTF; cdr3_nt: TGTGCCAGCAGCGTAAGACAATCGTCTAACTATGGCTACACCTTC
j_call: TRBJ1-1; v_call: TRBV13; d_call: -; clone_size: few; cdr3_aa: CASSQGRNTEAFF; cdr3_nt: TGTGCCAGCAGTCAGGGGAGGAACACTGAAGCTTTCTTT
j_call: TRBJ2-3; v_call: TRBV27; d_call: -; clone_size: -; cdr3_aa: CASSYSIPSTDTQYF; cdr3_nt: TGTGCCAGCAGTTATAGCATCCCTAGCACAGATACGCAGTATTTT
j_call: TRBJ2-1; v_call: TRBV7-3; d_call: TRBD2; clone_size: once; cdr3_aa: CASSPGIRTSGTPYNEQFF; cdr3_nt: TGTGCCAGCAGCCCTGGGATTAGGACTAGCGGGACCCCCTACAATGAGCAGTTCTTC
j_call: TRBJ2-3; v_call: TRBV15; d_call: TRBD2; clone_size: -; cdr3_aa: CATSRGGGSSTDTQYF; cdr3_nt: TGTGCCACCAGCAGAGGGGGGGGGTCTAGCACAGATACGCAGTATTTT
j_call: TRBJ2-7; v_call: TRBV29-1; d_call: -; clone_size: -; cdr3_aa: CSVKTRRGTPHYEQYF; cdr3_nt: TGCAGCGTGAAGACCCGACGGGGGACTCCTCACTACGAGCAGTACTTC
j_call: TRBJ2-1; v_call: TRBV5-4; d_call: TRBD2; clone_size: -; cdr3_aa: CASSLQGGSSYNEQFF; cdr3_nt: TGTGCCAGCAGCCTGCAGGGCGGGAGCTCCTACAATGAGCAGTTCTTC
j_call: TRBJ2-7; v_call: TRBV19; d_call: TRBD2; clone_size: -; cdr3_aa: CASTAGGVGKPYEQYF; cdr3_nt: TGTGCCAGTACCGCCGGGGGGGTAGGAAAACCGTACGAGCAGTACTTC
j_call: TRBJ1-1; v_call: TRBV7-2; d_call: TRBD1; clone_size: once; cdr3_aa: CASSPVRGTNTEAFF; cdr3_nt: TGTGCCAGCAGCCCCGTCAGGGGGACGAACACTGAAGCTTTCTTT
j_call: TRBJ2-5; v_call: TRBV14; d_call: TRBD1; clone_size: -; cdr3_aa: CASSHLTGLETQYF; cdr3_nt: TGTGCCAGCAGCCATCTGACAGGGTTAGAGACCCAGTACTTC
j_call: TRBJ1-5; v_call: TRBV5-1; d_call: -; clone_size: few; cdr3_aa: CASSSEIGQPQHF; cdr3_nt: TGCGCCAGCAGCTCGGAGATAGGACAGCCCCAGCATTTT
j_call: TRBJ1-2; v_call: TRBV6-5; d_call: TRBD1; clone_size: -; cdr3_aa: CASSYSGQGRYGYTF; cdr3_nt: TGTGCCAGCAGTTACTCCGGACAGGGGAGGTATGGCTACACCTTC
j_call: TRBJ2-7; v_call: TRBV6-5; d_call: TRBD1; clone_size: -; cdr3_aa: CASSSPGQGVYEQYF; cdr3_nt: TGTGCCAGCAGTTCCCCGGGACAGGGGGTTTACGAGCAGTACTTC
j_call: TRBJ2-7; v_call: TRBV10-3; d_call: TRBD2; clone_size: -; cdr3_aa: CAISEVSGGSYEQYF; cdr3_nt: TGTGCCATCAGTGAGGTTAGCGGGGGCTCCTACGAGCAGTACTTC